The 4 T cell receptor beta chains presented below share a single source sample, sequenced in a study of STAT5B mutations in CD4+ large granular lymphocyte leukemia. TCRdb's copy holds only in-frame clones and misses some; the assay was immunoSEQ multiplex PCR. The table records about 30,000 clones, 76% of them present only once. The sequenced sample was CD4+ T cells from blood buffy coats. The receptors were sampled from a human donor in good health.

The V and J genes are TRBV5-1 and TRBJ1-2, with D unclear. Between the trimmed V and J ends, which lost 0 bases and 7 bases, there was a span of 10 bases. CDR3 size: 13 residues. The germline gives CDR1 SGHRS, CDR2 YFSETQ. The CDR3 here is CASSLVVAGGYTF. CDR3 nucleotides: TGCGCCAGCAGCTTGGTAGTAGCAGGTGGCTACACCTTC.

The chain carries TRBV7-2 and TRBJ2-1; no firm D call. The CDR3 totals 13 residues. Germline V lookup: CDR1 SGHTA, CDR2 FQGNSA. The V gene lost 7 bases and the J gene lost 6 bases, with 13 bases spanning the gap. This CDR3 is CASTYPGGNEQFF. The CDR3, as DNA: TGTGCCAGCACCTACCCGGGTGGCAATGAGCAGTTCTTC. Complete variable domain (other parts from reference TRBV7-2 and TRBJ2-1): GAGVSQSPSNKVTEKGKDVELRCDPISGHTALYWYRQSLGQGLEFLIYFQGNSAPDKSGLPSDRFSAERTGGSVSTLTIQRTQQEDSAVYLCASTYPGGNEQFFGPGTRLTVL.

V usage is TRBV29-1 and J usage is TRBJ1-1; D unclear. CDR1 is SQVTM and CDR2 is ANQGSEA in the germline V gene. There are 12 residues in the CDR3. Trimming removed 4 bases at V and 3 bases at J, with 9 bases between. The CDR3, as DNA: TGCAGCGTTGTCGCCAGCGACACTGAAGCTTTCTTT. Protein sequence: CSVVASDTEAFF.

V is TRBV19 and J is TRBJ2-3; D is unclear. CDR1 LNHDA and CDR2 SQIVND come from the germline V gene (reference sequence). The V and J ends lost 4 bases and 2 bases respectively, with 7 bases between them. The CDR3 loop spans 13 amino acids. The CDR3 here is CASSRRTTDTQYF. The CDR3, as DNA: TGTGCCAGTAGTAGACGGACCACAGATACGCAGTATTTT.